This T cell receptor (beta chain) originates from a study of cytomegalovirus exposure and HLA in healthy donors. Looking at the study overall: Later analysis reported that the roughly 120 validation repertoires shared the platform of the roughly 630 first-cohort repertoires. Study results and limitations: The authors listed 150 to 200 TCR beta chains as cytomegalovirus-associated. Specific recognition of CMV antigens was confirmed in vitro for a few chains (all CMV-associated).

As for this clone: Antigen unknown.

Trimming at V came to 6 bases and at J to 2 bases, leaving 10 bases not matched to a gene. Germline V gives CDR1 MNHNY, CDR2 SVGAGI (reference sequence). The CDR3 has 16 residues. Only in-frame clones appear in the TCRdb table, and some are missing; sequencing was by immunoSEQ multiplex PCR. This table has 130,000 to 150,000 clones, 85% to 90% appearing once. The source material was PBMCs. This receptor was obtained from a woman between 18 and 30 years old in good health and CMV-seropositive. V gene TRBV6-6 combines with J gene TRBJ1-1, with 9 bases lining up with TRBD1. CDR3 sequence: CASSYRSGQGNTEAFF. In DNA, the CDR3 is TGTGCCAGCAGCTACCGGTCGGGACAGGGTAACACTGAAGCTTTCTTT.